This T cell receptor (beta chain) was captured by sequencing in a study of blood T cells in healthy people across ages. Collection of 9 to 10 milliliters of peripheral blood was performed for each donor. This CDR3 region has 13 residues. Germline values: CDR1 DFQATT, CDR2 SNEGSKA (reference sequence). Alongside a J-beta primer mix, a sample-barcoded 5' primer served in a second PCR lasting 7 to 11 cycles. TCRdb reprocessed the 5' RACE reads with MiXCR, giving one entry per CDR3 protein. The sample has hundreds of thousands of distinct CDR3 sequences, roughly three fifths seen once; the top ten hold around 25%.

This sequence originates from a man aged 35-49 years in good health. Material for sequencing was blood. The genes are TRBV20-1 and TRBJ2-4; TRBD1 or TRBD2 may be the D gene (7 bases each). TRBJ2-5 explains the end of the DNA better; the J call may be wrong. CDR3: CSADREGIETQYF. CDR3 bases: TGCAGTGCTGACAGGGAGGGAATAGAGACCCAGTACTTC.